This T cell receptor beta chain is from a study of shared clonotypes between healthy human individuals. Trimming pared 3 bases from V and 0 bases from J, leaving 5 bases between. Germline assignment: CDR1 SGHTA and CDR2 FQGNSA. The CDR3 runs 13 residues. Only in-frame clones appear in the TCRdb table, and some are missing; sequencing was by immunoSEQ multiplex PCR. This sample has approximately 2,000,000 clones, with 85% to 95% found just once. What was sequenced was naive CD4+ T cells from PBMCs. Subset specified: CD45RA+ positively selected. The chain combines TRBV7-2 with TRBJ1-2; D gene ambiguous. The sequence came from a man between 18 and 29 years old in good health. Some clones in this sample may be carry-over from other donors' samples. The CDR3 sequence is CASSFTANYGYTF. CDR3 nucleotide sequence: TGTGCCAGCAGCTTTACAGCTAACTATGGCTACACCTTC.